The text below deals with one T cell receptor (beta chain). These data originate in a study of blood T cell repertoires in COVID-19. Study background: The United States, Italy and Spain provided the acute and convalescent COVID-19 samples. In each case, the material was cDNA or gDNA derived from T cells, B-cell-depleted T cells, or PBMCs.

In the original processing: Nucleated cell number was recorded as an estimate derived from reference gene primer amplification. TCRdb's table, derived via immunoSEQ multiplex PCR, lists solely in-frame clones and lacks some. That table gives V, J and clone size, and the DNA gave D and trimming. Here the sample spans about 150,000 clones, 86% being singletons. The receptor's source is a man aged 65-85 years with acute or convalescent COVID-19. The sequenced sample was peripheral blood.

The chain's CDR3 is CASRAVMNTEAFF. The CDR3 DNA sequence: TGTGCCAGCAGGGCTGTCATGAACACTGAAGCTTTCTTT. The chain links TRBV25-1 to TRBJ1-1; no firm D call. Germline CDR1 is MGHDK and CDR2 is SYGVNS. The CDR3 covers 13 residues. Between the trimmed V and J ends, which lost 6 bases and 0 bases, there was a span of 8 bases.